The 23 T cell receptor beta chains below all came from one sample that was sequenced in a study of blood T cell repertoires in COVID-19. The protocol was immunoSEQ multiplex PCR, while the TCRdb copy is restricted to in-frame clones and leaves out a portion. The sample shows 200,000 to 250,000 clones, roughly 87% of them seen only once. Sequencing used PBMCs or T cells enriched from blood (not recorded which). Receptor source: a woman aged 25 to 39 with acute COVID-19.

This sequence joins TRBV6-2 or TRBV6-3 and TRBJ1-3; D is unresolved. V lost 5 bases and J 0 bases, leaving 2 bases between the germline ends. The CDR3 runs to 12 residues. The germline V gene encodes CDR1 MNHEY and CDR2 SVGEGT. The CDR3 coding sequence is TGTGCCAGCAGTCGCTCTGGAAACACCATATATTTT. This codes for CASSRSGNTIYF.

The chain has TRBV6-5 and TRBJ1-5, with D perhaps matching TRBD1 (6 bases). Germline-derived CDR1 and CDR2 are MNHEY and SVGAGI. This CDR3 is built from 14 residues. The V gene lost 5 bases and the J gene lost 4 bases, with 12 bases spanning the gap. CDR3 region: CASSPRTENQPQHF. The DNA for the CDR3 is TGTGCCAGCAGTCCCAGGACAGAAAATCAGCCCCAGCATTTT.

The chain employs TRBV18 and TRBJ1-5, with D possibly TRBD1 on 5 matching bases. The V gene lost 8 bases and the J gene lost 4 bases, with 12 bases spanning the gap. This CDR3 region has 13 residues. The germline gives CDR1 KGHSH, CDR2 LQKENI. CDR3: CASVGARNQPQHF. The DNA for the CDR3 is TGTGCCAGCGTTGGGGCGCGGAATCAGCCCCAGCATTTT.

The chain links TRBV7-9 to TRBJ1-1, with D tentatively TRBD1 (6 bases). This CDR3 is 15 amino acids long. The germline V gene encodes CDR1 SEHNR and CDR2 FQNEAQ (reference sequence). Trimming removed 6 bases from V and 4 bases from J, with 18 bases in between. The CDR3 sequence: CASRAGAGRVTEAFF. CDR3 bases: TGTGCCAGCAGGGCGGGGGCAGGGAGGGTCACTGAAGCTTTCTTT.

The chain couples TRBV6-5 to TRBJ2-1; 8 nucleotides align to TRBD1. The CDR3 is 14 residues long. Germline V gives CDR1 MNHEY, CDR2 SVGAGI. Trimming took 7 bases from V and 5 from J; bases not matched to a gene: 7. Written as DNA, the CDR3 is TGTGCCAGCAAGTTGGACAGGGTTAACAATGAGCAGTTCTTC. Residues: CASKLDRVNNEQFF.

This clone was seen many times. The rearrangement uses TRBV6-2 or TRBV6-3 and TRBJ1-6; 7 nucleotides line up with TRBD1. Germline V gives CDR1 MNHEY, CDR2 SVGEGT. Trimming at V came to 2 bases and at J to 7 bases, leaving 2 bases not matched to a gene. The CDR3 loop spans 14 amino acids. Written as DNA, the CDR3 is TGTGCCAGCAGTTACGGCAGGGGGAATTCACCCCTCCACTTT. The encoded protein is CASSYGRGNSPLHF.

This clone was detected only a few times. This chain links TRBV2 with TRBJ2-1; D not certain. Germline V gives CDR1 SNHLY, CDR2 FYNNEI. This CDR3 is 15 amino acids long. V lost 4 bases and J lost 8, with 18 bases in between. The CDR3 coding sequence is TGTGCCAGCAGTGCCGCAGGCTACAACCGCGATGAGCAGTTCTTC. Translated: CASSAAGYNRDEQFF.

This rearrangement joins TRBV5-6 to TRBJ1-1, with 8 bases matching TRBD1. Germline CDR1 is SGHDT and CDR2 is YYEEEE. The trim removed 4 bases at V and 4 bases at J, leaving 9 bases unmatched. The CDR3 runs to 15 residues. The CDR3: CASSPDRVAGTEAFF. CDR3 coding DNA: TGTGCCAGCAGCCCGGACAGGGTGGCGGGCACTGAAGCTTTCTTT.

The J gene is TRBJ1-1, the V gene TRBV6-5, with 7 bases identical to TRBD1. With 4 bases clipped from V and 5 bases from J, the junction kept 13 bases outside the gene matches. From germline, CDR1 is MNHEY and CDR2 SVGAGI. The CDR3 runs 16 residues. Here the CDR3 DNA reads TGTGCCAGCAGTTCTTGGACAGGCTCACGAGGAACTGAAGCTTTCTTT. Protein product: CASSSWTGSRGTEAFF.

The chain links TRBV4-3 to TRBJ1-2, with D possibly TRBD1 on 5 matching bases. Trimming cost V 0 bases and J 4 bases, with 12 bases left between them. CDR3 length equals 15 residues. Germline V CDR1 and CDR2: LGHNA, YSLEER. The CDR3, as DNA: TGCGCCAGCAGCCAAGATTTCTCAGGGTCCTATGGCTACACCTTC. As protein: CASSQDFSGSYGYTF.

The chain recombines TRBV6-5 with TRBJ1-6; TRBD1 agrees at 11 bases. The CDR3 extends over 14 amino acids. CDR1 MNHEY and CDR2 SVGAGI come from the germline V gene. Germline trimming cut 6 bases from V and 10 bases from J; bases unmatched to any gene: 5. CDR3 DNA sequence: TGTGCCAGCAGCCAGGACAGGGGGCTCTCACCCCTCCACTTT. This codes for CASSQDRGLSPLHF.

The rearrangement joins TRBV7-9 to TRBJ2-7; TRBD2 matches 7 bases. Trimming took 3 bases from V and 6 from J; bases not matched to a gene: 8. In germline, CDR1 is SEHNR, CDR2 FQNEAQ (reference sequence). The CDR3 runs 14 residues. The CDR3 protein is CASSLNRGDGEQYF. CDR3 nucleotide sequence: TGTGCCAGCAGCTTGAACCGGGGGGACGGCGAGCAGTACTTC.

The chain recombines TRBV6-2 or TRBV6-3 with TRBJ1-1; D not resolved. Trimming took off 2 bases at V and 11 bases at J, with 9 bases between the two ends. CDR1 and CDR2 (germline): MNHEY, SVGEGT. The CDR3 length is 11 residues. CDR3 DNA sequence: TGTGCCAGCAGTTACGCCGCTCGGGCTTTCTTT. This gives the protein CASSYAARAFF.

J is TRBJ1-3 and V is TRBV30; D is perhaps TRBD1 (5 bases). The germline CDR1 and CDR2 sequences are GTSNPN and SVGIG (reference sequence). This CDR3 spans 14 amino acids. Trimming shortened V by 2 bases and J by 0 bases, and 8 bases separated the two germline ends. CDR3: CAWSKGASGNTIYF. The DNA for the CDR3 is TGTGCCTGGAGTAAAGGGGCCTCTGGAAACACCATATATTTT.

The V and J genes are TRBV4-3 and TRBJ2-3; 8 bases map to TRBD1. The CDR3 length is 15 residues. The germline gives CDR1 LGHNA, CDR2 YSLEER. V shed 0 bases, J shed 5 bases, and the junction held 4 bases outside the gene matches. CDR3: CASSQDLTGEDTQYF. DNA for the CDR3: TGCGCCAGCAGCCAAGATTTGACAGGGGAAGATACGCAGTATTTT.

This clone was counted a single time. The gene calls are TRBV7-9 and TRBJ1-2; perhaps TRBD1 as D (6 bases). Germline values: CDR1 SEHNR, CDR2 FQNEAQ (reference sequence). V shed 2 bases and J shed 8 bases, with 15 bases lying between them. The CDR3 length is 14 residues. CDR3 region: CASSLTGGAGGYTF. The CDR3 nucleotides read TGTGCCAGCAGCTTAACGGGGGGCGCGGGCGGCTACACCTTC. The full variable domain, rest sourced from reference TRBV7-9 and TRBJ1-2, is DTGVSQNPRHKITKRGQNVTFRCDPISEHNRLYWYRQTLGQGPEFLTYFQNEAQLEKSRLLSDRFSAERPKGSFSTLEIQRTEQGDSAMYLCASSLTGGAGGYTFGSGTRLTVV.

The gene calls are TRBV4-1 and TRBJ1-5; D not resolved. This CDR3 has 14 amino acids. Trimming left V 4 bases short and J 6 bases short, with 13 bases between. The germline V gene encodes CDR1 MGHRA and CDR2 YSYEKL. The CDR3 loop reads CASSRGGMGQPQHF. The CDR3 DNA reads TGCGCCAGCAGCCGGGGAGGGATGGGTCAGCCCCAGCATTTT.

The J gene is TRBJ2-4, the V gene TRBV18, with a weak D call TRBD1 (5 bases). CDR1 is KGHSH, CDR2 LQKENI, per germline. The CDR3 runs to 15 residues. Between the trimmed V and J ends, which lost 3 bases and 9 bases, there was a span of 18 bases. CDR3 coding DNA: TGTGCCAGCTCACCCCGGGCGCTCGGGCAGGGCATTCAGTACTTC. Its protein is CASSPRALGQGIQYF.

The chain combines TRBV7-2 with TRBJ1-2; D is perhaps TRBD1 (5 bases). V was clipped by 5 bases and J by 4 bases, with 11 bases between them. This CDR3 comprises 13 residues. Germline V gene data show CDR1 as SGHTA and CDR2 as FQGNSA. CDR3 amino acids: CASSRDYSYGYTF. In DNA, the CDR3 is TGTGCCAGCAGCCGGGACTATTCCTATGGCTACACCTTC.

The CDR3, as DNA: TGTGCCAGCAGGGCTACCGGGACAGGGAAGCGCAATCAGCCCCAGCATTTT. This codes for CASRATGTGKRNQPQHF. V gene TRBV2 combines with J gene TRBJ1-5, with TRBD1 matching 9 bases. V was clipped by 6 bases and J by 2 bases; unmatched bases: 11. Germline V gene data show CDR1 as SNHLY and CDR2 as FYNNEI. This CDR3 spans 17 amino acids.

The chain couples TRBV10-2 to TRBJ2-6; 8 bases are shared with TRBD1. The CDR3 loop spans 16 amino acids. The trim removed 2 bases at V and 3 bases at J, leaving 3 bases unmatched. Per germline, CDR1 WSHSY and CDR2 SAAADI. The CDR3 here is CASSEQGANGANVLTF. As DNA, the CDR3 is TGCGCCAGCAGTGAGCAGGGGGCTAATGGGGCCAACGTCCTGACTTTC.

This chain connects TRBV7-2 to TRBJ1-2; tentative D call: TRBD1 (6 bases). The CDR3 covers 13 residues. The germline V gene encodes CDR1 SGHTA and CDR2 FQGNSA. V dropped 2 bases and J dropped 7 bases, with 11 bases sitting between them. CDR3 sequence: CASSLILRGGYTF. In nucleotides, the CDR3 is TGTGCCAGCAGCTTAATTCTCAGGGGTGGCTACACCTTC.

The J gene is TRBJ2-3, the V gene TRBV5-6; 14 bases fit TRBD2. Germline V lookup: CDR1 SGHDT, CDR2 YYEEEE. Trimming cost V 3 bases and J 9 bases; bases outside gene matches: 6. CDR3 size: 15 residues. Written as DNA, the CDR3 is TGTGCCAGCAGCTCCCCGGGACTAGCGGGGGTCACGCAGTATTTT. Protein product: CASSSPGLAGVTQYF.